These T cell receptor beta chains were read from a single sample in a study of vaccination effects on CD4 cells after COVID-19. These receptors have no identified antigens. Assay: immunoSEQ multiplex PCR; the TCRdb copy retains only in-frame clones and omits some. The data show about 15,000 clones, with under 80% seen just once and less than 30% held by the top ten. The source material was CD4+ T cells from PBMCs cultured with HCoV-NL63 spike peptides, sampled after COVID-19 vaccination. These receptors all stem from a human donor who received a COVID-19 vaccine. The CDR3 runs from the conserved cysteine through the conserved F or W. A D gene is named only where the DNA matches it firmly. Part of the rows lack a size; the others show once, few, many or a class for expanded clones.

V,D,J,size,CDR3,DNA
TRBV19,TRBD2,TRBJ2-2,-,CASRTSGRGTGELFF,TGTGCCAGTAGGACTAGCGGGAGAGGCACCGGGGAGCTGTTTTTT
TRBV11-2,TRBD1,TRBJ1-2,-,CASSDRTGTYRYTF,TGTGCCAGCAGCGACCGGACAGGGACCTATCGCTACACCTTC
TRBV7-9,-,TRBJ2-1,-,CASSSLVWGSYNEQFF,TGTGCCAGCAGCTCATTAGTCTGGGGGTCCTACAATGAGCAGTTCTTC
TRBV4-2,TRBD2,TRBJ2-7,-,CASSQDLAAYEQYF,TGTGCCAGCAGCCAAGATCTAGCGGCCTACGAGCAGTACTTC
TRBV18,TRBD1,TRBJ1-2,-,CASSPLPGTGNYGYTF,TGTGCCAGCTCACCACTCCCCGGGACAGGGAACTATGGCTACACCTTC
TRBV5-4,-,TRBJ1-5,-,CASSLLPTGQPQHF,TGTGCCAGCAGCTTGTTGCCAACGGGTCAGCCCCAGCATTTT
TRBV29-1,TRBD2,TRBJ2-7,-,CSVDGLAGGKSYEQYF,TGCAGCGTTGACGGACTAGCGGGAGGAAAATCCTACGAGCAGTACTTC
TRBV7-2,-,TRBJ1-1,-,CASSPQDSRTEAFF,TGTGCCAGCAGCCCGCAAGACAGCCGCACTGAAGCTTTCTTT
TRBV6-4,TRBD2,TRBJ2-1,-,CASSGTSGRGSYNEQFF,TGTGCCAGCAGTGGGACTAGCGGGAGGGGGTCCTACAATGAGCAGTTCTTC
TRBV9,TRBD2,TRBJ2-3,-,CASSFSGGARDTQYF,TGTGCCAGCAGCTTTAGCGGGGGGGCGCGGGATACGCAGTATTTT
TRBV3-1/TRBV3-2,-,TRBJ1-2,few,CASSQFRSGGKNGGYTF,TGTGCCAGCAGCCAATTCCGGTCGGGCGGGAAAAATGGCGGCTACACCTTC
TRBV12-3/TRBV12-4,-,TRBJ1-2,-,CASRMATSRGNTF,TGTGCCAGCCGAATGGCGACGTCTCGAGGGAACACATTC
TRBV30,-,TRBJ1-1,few,CASDPPGTEAFF,TGTGCCTCGGACCCTCCAGGGACTGAAGCTTTCTTT
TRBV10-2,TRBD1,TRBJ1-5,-,CASSGDRAQPQHF,TGCGCCAGCAGTGGGGACAGGGCGCAGCCCCAGCATTTT
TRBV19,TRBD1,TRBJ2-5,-,CASNRGGQGGETQYF,TGTGCCAGTAACCGTGGCGGACAGGGTGGGGAGACCCAGTACTTC
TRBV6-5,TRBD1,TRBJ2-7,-,CASGYRGGEQYF,TGTGCCAGCGGATACAGGGGCGGCGAGCAGTACTTC
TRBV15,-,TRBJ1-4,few,CATGGGREKLFF,TGTGCCACCGGGGGGGGCAGGGAAAAACTGTTTTTT
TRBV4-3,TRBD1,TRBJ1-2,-,CASSQVGGTGTYGYTF,TGCGCCAGCAGCCAAGTAGGCGGGACAGGGACCTATGGCTACACCTTC
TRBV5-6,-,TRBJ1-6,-,CASSSGLRGTLHF,TGTGCCAGCAGCTCGGGACTCCGTGGGACCCTCCACTTT
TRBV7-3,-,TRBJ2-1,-,CASSAGRPPYNEQFF,TGTGCCAGCAGCGCCGGACGGCCGCCTTACAATGAGCAGTTCTTC
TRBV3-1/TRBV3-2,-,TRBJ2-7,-,CASSPEGGGPYEQYF,TGTGCCAGCAGCCCCGAAGGAGGGGGTCCCTACGAGCAGTACTTC
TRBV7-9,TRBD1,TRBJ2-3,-,CASTTGGSDTDTQYF,TGTGCCAGCACCACAGGGGGAAGCGACACAGATACGCAGTATTTT
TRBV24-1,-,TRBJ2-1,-,CATNSNNEQFF,TGTGCCACCAATAGTAACAATGAGCAGTTCTTC
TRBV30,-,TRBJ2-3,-,CAWSVQDTQYF,TGTGCCTGGAGTGTACAAGATACGCAGTATTTT
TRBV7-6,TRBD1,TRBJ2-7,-,CASSKGPGTGGTYEQYF,TGTGCCAGCAGTAAAGGGCCCGGGACAGGAGGGACCTACGAGCAGTACTTC
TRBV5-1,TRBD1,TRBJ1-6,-,CASSKGQGSSPLHF,TGCGCCAGCAGCAAGGGACAGGGTAGCTCACCCCTCCACTTT
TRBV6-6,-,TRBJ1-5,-,CASSPREISNQPQHF,TGTGCCAGCAGCCCCCGGGAAATAAGCAATCAGCCCCAGCATTTT
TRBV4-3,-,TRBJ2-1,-,CASSQGSVGGFYNEQFF,TGCGCCAGCAGCCAAGGATCGGTGGGGGGATTTTACAATGAGCAGTTCTTC
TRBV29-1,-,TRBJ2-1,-,CSVRTAQQFF,TGCAGCGTTCGAACGGCCCAGCAGTTCTTC
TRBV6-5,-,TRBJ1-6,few,CASSREEGIYSPLHF,TGTGCCAGCAGTAGAGAAGAAGGGATCTATTCACCCCTCCACTTT
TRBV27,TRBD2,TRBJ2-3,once,CASTLRFPSGLSSTDTQYF,TGTGCCAGCACCCTTCGATTCCCTAGCGGGCTATCTAGCACAGATACGCAGTATTTT
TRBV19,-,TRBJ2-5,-,CASSIGLVGETQYF,TGTGCCAGTAGTATAGGGCTAGTTGGAGAGACCCAGTACTTC
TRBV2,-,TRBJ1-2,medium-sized,CASSGDGLNYGYTF,TGTGCCAGCAGTGGCGACGGATTAAACTATGGCTACACCTTC
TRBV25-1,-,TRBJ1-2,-,CASSATGRYTF,TGTGCCAGCAGTGCGACAGGTCGCTACACCTTC
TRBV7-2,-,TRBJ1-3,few,CASSLASWSSGNTIYF,TGTGCCAGCAGCTTAGCCAGTTGGAGCTCTGGAAACACCATATATTTT
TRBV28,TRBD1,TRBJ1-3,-,CASSFGDRGQGNTIYF,TGTGCCAGCAGTTTCGGGGACAGGGGGCAGGGAAACACCATATATTTT
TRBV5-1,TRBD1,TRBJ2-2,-,CASSWGQGAGELFF,TGCGCCAGCAGCTGGGGACAGGGGGCCGGGGAGCTGTTTTTT
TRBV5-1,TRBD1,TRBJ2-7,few,CASSADRGPYEQYF,TGCGCCAGCAGCGCAGACAGGGGGCCCTACGAGCAGTACTTC
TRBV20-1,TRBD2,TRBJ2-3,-,CSASGAWGSGRDTDTQYF,TGCAGTGCTAGTGGGGCCTGGGGTAGCGGGAGGGACACAGATACGCAGTATTTT
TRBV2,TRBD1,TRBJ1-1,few,CASSPGQGARLAFF,TGTGCCAGCAGCCCGGGACAGGGGGCGCGTTTGGCTTTCTTT
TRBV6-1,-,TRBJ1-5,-,CASSERYRVNNQPQHF,TGTGCCAGCAGTGAAAGGTACAGGGTAAACAATCAGCCCCAGCATTTT
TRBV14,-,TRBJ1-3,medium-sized,CASSPLGPGNTIYF,TGTGCCAGCAGTCCCTTGGGGCCTGGAAACACCATATATTTT
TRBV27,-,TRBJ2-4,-,CASSLQNIQYF,TGTGCCAGCAGTCTTCAAAACATTCAGTACTTC
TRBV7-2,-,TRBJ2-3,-,CASSRDADTQYF,TGTGCCAGCAGCCGAGACGCAGATACGCAGTATTTT
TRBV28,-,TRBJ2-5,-,CASSLMGSGTQYF,TGTGCCAGCAGTTTAATGGGATCTGGGACCCAGTACTTC
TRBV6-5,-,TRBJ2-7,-,CASTQDPAYEQYF,TGTGCCAGCACCCAGGACCCAGCCTACGAGCAGTACTTC
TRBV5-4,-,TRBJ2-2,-,CASSLAGQSGELFF,TGTGCCAGCAGCTTGGCAGGACAGTCCGGGGAGCTGTTTTTT
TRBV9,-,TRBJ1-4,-,CASSAHGSLNEKLFF,TGTGCCAGCAGCGCCCATGGGAGTCTAAATGAAAAACTGTTTTTT
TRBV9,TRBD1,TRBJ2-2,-,CASNERQGPTGELFF,TGTGCCAGCAACGAAAGACAGGGACCCACCGGGGAGCTGTTTTTT